The 9 T cell receptor beta chains below were found in one sample sequenced in a study of tumor and adjacent non-tumor tissue in lung cancer. RNA was extracted from bulk tissue without any cell sorting. The normal lung tissue was taken more than 3 cm from the tumor edge. The library came from three nested PCR rounds adapted from ARM-PCR protocols. TCRdb reanalysed the multiplex PCR reads using MiXCR and keeps one entry per CDR3 protein. This table has tens of thousands of distinct CDR3 sequences, around 62% appearing once. Input material: distant non-tumor lung tissue. The receptors shown here come from a woman in her thirties or forties with non-small cell lung cancer.

This clonotype is medium-sized (0.01 to 0.1%) within its sample. The V and J genes are TRBV5-4 and TRBJ2-7; either TRBD1 or TRBD2 may fit D (5 bases each). The germline V gene encodes CDR1 SGHNT and CDR2 YYREEE (reference sequence). Trimming removed 3 bases from V and 6 bases from J, with 16 bases in between. This CDR3 is built from 14 residues. The CDR3 region has the DNA TGTGCCAGCAGCTCGGGACCATCTTTAGTCGAGCAGTACTTC. This codes for CASSSGPSLVEQYF.

A remark on this clonotype: A junction end diverges from the germline sequence, so it may reflect a read error. The V and J genes are TRBV11-1 and TRBJ2-1, with D tentatively TRBD1 (6 bases). Germline V gene sequence: CDR1 SGHAT, CDR2 FQDESV (reference sequence). This CDR3 comprises 15 residues. The CDR3: CASSFEGGPNNEEFF. The CDR3 coding sequence is TGTGCCAGCAGCTTTGAAGGGGGACCTAACAATGAGGAGTTCTTC.

The sample holds many counts of this clonotype. J is TRBJ2-2 and V is TRBV11-1; D unresolved. Trimming removed 5 bases from V and 1 base from J, with 8 bases in between. Germline assignment: CDR1 SGHAT and CDR2 FQDESV (reference sequence). The CDR3 has 14 residues. The CDR3 spells CASSPTRNTGELFF. Written as DNA, the CDR3 is TGTGCCAGCAGCCCGACACGGAACACCGGGGAGCTGTTTTTT. The entire variable domain, with the rest obtained from reference TRBV11-1 and TRBJ2-2, is as follows: EAEVAQSPRYKITEKSQAVAFWCDPISGHATLYWYRQILGQGPELLVQFQDESVVDDSQLPKDRFSAERLKGVDSTLKIQPAELGDSAMYLCASSPTRNTGELFFGEGSRLTVL.

This chain links TRBV4-2 with TRBJ2-7; 14 nucleotides match TRBD2. Germline V gene data show CDR1 as LGHNA and CDR2 as YNFKEQ. The CDR3 contains 16 residues. With 3 bases clipped from V and 2 bases from J, the junction kept 3 bases outside the gene matches. DNA of the CDR3: TGTGCCAGCAGCCATGGGACTAGCGGGGGAGCCTACGAGCAGTACTTC. Its protein product is CASSHGTSGGAYEQYF.

In its sample, this clonotype was seen once. This may come from a read error, since a much larger clone is one base off. The chain combines TRBV20-1 with TRBJ2-7; D remains ambiguous. CDR3 length equals 12 residues. Germline values: CDR1 DFQATT, CDR2 SNEGSKA (reference sequence). The CDR3 DNA sequence: TGCGGTGCTCAACTGGCCCACTACGAGCAGTACTTC. It encodes CGAQLAHYEQYF.

Comments on this clonotype: The junction shows a germline mismatch at one end, possibly a read error. This sequence joins TRBV11-2 and TRBJ2-1; D unclear. Germline lookup yields CDR1 SGHAT and CDR2 FQNNGV. The CDR3 runs to 12 residues. Here the CDR3 DNA reads TGTACCAGCAGTTCAGTTCGACTTGGTGTGTTCTTC. Encoded protein: CTSSSVRLGVFF. Full variable domain (remainder filled in from reference TRBV11-2 and TRBJ2-1): EAGVAQSPRYKIIEKRQSVAFWCNPISGHATLYWYQQILGQGPKLLIQFQNNGVVDDSQLPKDRFSAERLKGVDSTLKIQPAKLEDSAVYLCTSSSVRLGVFFGPGTRLTVL.

This clonotype turned up a few times. An end of the junction differs from the germline gene, which may be a read error. The V gene is TRBV10-1, the J gene TRBJ1-1, with a tentative D call TRBD1 (6 bases). CDR3 size: 14 residues. Germline V lookup: CDR1 WNHNN, CDR2 SYGVQD (reference sequence). The CDR3, as DNA: TGCGCCAGTAGTGATGTCACAGGGACAACTGAAGCTTTCTTT. Protein: CASSDVTGTTEAFF.

A note on this clonotype: This clone may be a read error of a much larger clone one base away. The chain carries TRBV12-3 or TRBV12-4 and TRBJ2-2; D is perhaps TRBD1 (5 bases). V was trimmed by 10 bases and J by 0 bases, leaving 15 bases between them. The CDR3 is made up of 15 amino acids. The CDR3 spells CANRTQGSNTGELFF. In DNA, the CDR3 is TGTGCCAACAGGACCCAGGGATCGAACACCGGGGAGCTGTTTTTT.

In this sample, this clonotype turned up many times. The chain couples TRBV6-5 to TRBJ2-5; 8 bases map to TRBD1. CDR3 length: 17 amino acids. Germline V gene data show CDR1 as MNHEY and CDR2 as SVGAGI. V lost 0 bases, J lost 5 bases, and 11 bases stayed unmatched. The CDR3 region has the DNA TGTGCCAGCAGTTACTCCGAAGTCAGGGGGCTTGTGGAGACCCAGTACTTC. It yields the protein CASSYSEVRGLVETQYF.